The subject of this entry is one TCR beta chain. What it binds is not known. This sample is drawn from a study of early T cells in non-severe SARS-CoV-2 infection. Whole-study context: Sequencing of bulk RNA from unsorted whole blood was done, without chain pairing.

The TCR library protocol was used to attach unique molecular identifiers. These identifiers were attached to individual cDNA molecules. TCRdb independently ran MiXCR on the 5' RACE reads; one entry per CDR3 protein. The table has fewer than 80,000 distinct CDR3 sequences, about 13% seen once. V shed 8 bases, J shed 2 bases, and the junction held 5 bases outside the gene matches. Germline CDR1 and CDR2: MGHRA and YSYEKL. The CDR3 spans 15 residues. General study points: Clonotype matching in VDJdb favored anti-spike CD8 responses and did not capture private and CD4 specificities.

This sequence originates from an adult who was a healthcare worker with PCR-confirmed SARS-CoV-2 infection or an uninfected control (not recorded which). The chain carries TRBV4-1 and TRBJ2-3; 12 positions agree with TRBD2. Input material: whole blood. CDR3 in amino acids: CASAGLAGFTDTQYF. CDR3 nucleotide sequence: TGCGCCAGCGCCGGACTAGCGGGGTTCACAGATACGCAGTATTTT.